The 22 T cell receptor beta chains reported below all come from one sample, sequenced in a study of T cell repertoires in cytomegalovirus infection. TCRdb reanalysed the reads using MiXCR and keeps one entry per CDR3 protein. The table shows roughly 320,000 distinct CDR3 sequences, with roughly a tenth occurring only once. The specimen sequenced was PBMCs. The receptors derive from a human donor in good health (CMV status not recorded). Some clones in this sample may be carry-over from other donors' samples.

The table lists this clonotype with many counts. V is TRBV28 and J is TRBJ2-2; a weak D match, TRBD2 (5 bases). This CDR3 is built from 12 residues. Germline V gives CDR1 MDHEN, CDR2 SYDVKM. V lost 7 bases to trimming and J lost 5 bases, with 8 bases between them. The CDR3 sequence is CASTRTTGELFF. The CDR3 DNA reads as TGTGCCAGCACCCGGACTACCGGGGAGCTGTTTTTT.

This clonotype was recorded at least ten times. The genes are TRBV20-1 and TRBJ1-5; 7 nucleotides line up with TRBD1. Germline CDR1 DFQATT, CDR2 SNEGSKA (reference sequence). CDR3 size: 15 residues. After removal of 6 bases from V and 5 bases from J, the junction contained 13 bases not matched to a gene. This CDR3 is CSAVLSGQVDQPQHF. In nucleotides, the CDR3 is TGCAGTGCGGTTCTTTCTGGACAGGTGGATCAGCCCCAGCATTTT.

This chain connects TRBV9 to TRBJ1-6; possibly TRBD1 for D (5 bases). The CDR3 contains 15 residues. Between the trimmed V and J ends, which lost 4 bases and 2 bases, there was a span of 10 bases. CDR1 and CDR2 (germline): SGDLS, YYNGEE. CDR3 protein: CASSNRDPYNSPLHF. CDR3 nucleotides: TGTGCCAGCAGCAACCGGGACCCCTATAATTCACCCCTCCACTTT. Variable domain in full (rest from reference TRBV9 and TRBJ1-6): DSGVTQTPKHLITATGQRVTLRCSPRSGDLSVYWYQQSLDQGLQFLIQYYNGEERAKGNILERFSAQQFPDLHSELNLSSLELGDSALYFCASSNRDPYNSPLHFGNGTRLTVT.

In this sample, this clonotype turned up a few times. The gene calls are TRBV3-1 and TRBJ2-5; tentatively, D is TRBD1 or TRBD2 (5 bases each). Germline-derived CDR1 and CDR2 are LGHDT and YNNKEL (reference sequence). The CDR3 is 16 amino acids. Trimming removed 1 base from V and 2 bases from J, with 14 bases in between. Here the CDR3 reads CASSQGQGRGQETQYF. The CDR3 nucleotides are TGTGCCAGCAGCCAAGGTCAGGGTCGGGGACAAGAGACCCAGTACTTC.

This clonotype has at least ten counts. V gene TRBV7-9 combines with J gene TRBJ2-5; D could derive from TRBD1 or TRBD2 (6 bases each). Trimming took off 5 bases at V and 5 bases at J, with 15 bases between the two ends. CDR3 length equals 14 residues. Germline V gene lookup returns CDR1 SEHNR and CDR2 FQNEAQ (reference sequence). In DNA form, the CDR3 reads TGTGCCAGCAGCCCCTTTGAGGGGGGTGAGACCCAGTACTTC. Protein sequence: CASSPFEGGETQYF.

There are many counts of this clonotype. This chain links TRBV7-2 with TRBJ2-5; 9 bases map to TRBD2. CDR3 length equals 15 residues. The J segment lost 5 bases and the V segment lost 3 bases, leaving 7 bases of the junction unmatched. Germline CDR1 and CDR2: SGHTA and FQGNSA. The CDR3 sequence: CASSFSRGGQETQYF. The CDR3 DNA follows: TGTGCCAGCAGCTTCTCGCGGGGGGGCCAGGAGACCCAGTACTTC. The full variable domain, rest sourced from reference TRBV7-2 and TRBJ2-5, is GAGVSQSPSNKVTEKGKDVELRCDPISGHTALYWYRQSLGQGLEFLIYFQGNSAPDKSGLPSDRFSAERTGGSVSTLTIQRTQQEDSAVYLCASSFSRGGQETQYFGPGTRLLVL.

The chain has TRBV20-1 and TRBJ1-6; D gene unclear. V was pared by 2 bases and J by 6 bases, with 8 bases between. The CDR3 totals 13 residues. Germline V gene sequence: CDR1 DFQATT, CDR2 SNEGSKA (reference sequence). In DNA, the CDR3 is TGCAGTGCTAGACCCGCCCGTAATTCACCCCTCCACTTT. Its translation is CSARPARNSPLHF.

This clonotype was recorded many times. This rearrangement joins TRBV20-1 to TRBJ2-1; possibly TRBD1 or TRBD2 for D (5 bases each). The CDR3 loop spans 17 amino acids. Germline CDR1 is DFQATT and CDR2 is SNEGSKA (reference sequence). Trimming took off 3 bases at V and 0 bases at J, with 18 bases between the two ends. This CDR3 reads CSARPKWAGSSYNEQFF. Here the CDR3 DNA reads TGCAGTGCTAGGCCTAAATGGGCAGGGAGCTCCTACAATGAGCAGTTCTTC.

Ten or more counts support this clonotype. The chain has TRBV7-9 and TRBJ2-3, with 9 bases lining up with TRBD2. This CDR3 spans 13 amino acids. Germline V gene sequence: CDR1 SEHNR, CDR2 FQNEAQ (reference sequence). With 5 bases clipped from V and 7 bases from J, the junction kept 4 bases outside the gene matches. CDR3 sequence reads: CASSQGLANTQYF. As DNA, the CDR3 is TGTGCCAGCAGCCAGGGACTAGCAAATACGCAGTATTTT.

V and J are TRBV7-9 and TRBJ1-1; D may be TRBD1 (6 bases). Germline V gives CDR1 SEHNR, CDR2 FQNEAQ (reference sequence). Trimming stripped 5 bases from V and 10 bases from J, with 17 bases between. The CDR3 sequence is 13 residues long. The CDR3 nucleotides are TGTGCCAGCAGCGGATATACAGGGTCGGGAGCTTTCTTT. It specifies CASSGYTGSGAFF.

This clonotype was observed many times. The chain combines TRBV28 with TRBJ2-1, with 10 bases fitting TRBD2. Germline V gene data show CDR1 as MDHEN and CDR2 as SYDVKM. V was clipped by 5 bases and J by 4 bases; unmatched bases: 8. This CDR3 has 16 amino acids. The CDR3 loop reads CASSTSGGAKYNEQFF. The CDR3 region has the DNA TGTGCCAGCAGTACCAGCGGGGGGGCGAAATACAATGAGCAGTTCTTC.

This clonotype was seen a few times. The V gene is TRBV7-3, the J gene TRBJ1-1; D unclear. CDR1 SGHTA and CDR2 FQGTGA come from the germline V gene. This CDR3 spans 13 amino acids. V was pared by 1 base and J by 6 bases, with 9 bases between. The CDR3 is CASSLSSRAEAFF. CDR3 sequence (DNA): TGTGCCAGCAGCTTAAGTTCTCGGGCTGAAGCTTTCTTT.

This clonotype came up many times. In DNA, the CDR3 is TGTGCCAGCAGTTTTGGGGGGCTGTCCTACGAGCAGTACGTC. Its translation: CASSFGGLSYEQYV. V usage is TRBV28 and J usage is TRBJ2-7; D assignment may be TRBD1 or TRBD2 (6 bases each). Germline lookup yields CDR1 MDHEN and CDR2 SYDVKM. With 3 bases removed from V and 1 base from J, the gap between germline ends came to 10 bases. This CDR3 has 14 residues.

This clonotype was seen more than once but under ten times. The chain links TRBV18 to TRBJ1-2; no definite D call. CDR3 length equals 15 residues. From germline, CDR1 is KGHSH and CDR2 LQKENI. The V end was cut by 3 bases, the J end by 0 bases, with 11 bases between. The CDR3 coding sequence is TGTGCCAGCTCACCCGGCTCGGCCTCTAACTATGGCTACACCTTC. Its translation: CASSPGSASNYGYTF.

This clonotype was seen a few times. The chain is built from TRBV29-1 and TRBJ2-1, with 14 bases that match TRBD2. The germline gives CDR1 SQVTM, CDR2 ANQGSEA. The trim removed 4 bases at V and 12 bases at J, leaving 8 bases unmatched. The CDR3 is 14 amino acids. CDR3 DNA: TGCAGCGTTGCCCCGGGACTAGCGGGGGTCGGGCAGTTCTTC. Translated, it gives CSVAPGLAGVGQFF.

Ten or more counts support this clonotype. The genes are TRBV5-6 and TRBJ1-1, with unresolved D. CDR3 length: 11 amino acids. Trimming shortened V by 6 bases and J by 3 bases, and 6 bases separated the two germline ends. CDR1 and CDR2 from the germline V gene are SGHDT and YYEEEE. CDR3 amino acids: CASTSYTEAFF. CDR3 sequence (DNA): TGTGCCAGCACCTCCTACACTGAAGCTTTCTTT.

In its sample, this clonotype was seen a few times. V and J are TRBV28 and TRBJ2-4; D remains unclear. The CDR3 is 13 amino acids. V lost 2 bases, J lost 2 bases, and 4 bases lay in between. The germline CDR1 and CDR2 sequences are MDHEN and SYDVKM. As DNA, the CDR3 is TGTGCCAGCAGTTTACAACCCAAAAACATTCAGTACTTC. It codes for CASSLQPKNIQYF.

This chain uses TRBV12-3 or TRBV12-4 with TRBJ2-1; weak D call: TRBD2 (6 bases). Deletions cut 5 bases from V and 4 bases from J, with 24 bases between. This CDR3 comprises 18 residues. The CDR3 spells CASSLGGSGGNIYNEQFF. DNA for the CDR3: TGTGCCAGCAGTCTCGGTGGGAGTGGGGGGAATATATACAATGAGCAGTTCTTC.

This clonotype was observed at least ten times. The chain combines TRBV6-2 or TRBV6-3 with TRBJ2-2; D remains unclear. V lost 0 bases to trimming and J lost 6 bases, with 11 bases between them. CDR1 MNHEY and CDR2 SVGEGT come from the germline V gene. The CDR3 loop spans 15 amino acids. CDR3 loop: CASSYSPYRAGELFF. The DNA of the CDR3 is TGTGCCAGCAGTTACTCACCCTATCGGGCCGGGGAGCTGTTTTTT.

This clonotype occurred many times. The CDR3 region has the DNA TGCAGCGCGACTCCGGGACAGGGGAACTATGGCTACACCTTC. Residues: CSATPGQGNYGYTF. The chain links TRBV29-1 to TRBJ1-2; TRBD1 aligns across 10 bases. The CDR3 sequence is 14 residues long. With V trimmed by 7 bases and J by 2 bases, 7 bases remained unmatched. Per germline, CDR1 SQVTM and CDR2 ANQGSEA.

This clonotype was seen many times. The chain's CDR3 is CSARVRIEQFF. In DNA, the CDR3 is TGCAGTGCTAGAGTAAGGATTGAGCAGTTCTTC. The rearrangement joins TRBV20-1 to TRBJ2-1; D is unclear. Germline CDR1 reads DFQATT; CDR2 reads SNEGSKA (reference sequence). Trimming took off 1 base at V and 9 bases at J, with 7 bases between the two ends. The CDR3 is 11 amino acids.

This clonotype was picked up many times. The V and J genes are TRBV7-9 and TRBJ1-1, with D possibly being TRBD1 (6 bases). Germline-derived CDR1 and CDR2 are SEHNR and FQNEAQ (reference sequence). CDR3 length: 15 residues. The V and J ends lost 4 bases and 5 bases respectively, with 17 bases between them. CDR3 region: CASSSQRGRETEAFF. Here the CDR3 DNA reads TGTGCCAGCAGCTCGCAACGGGGGCGAGAGACTGAAGCTTTCTTT. Filled out from reference TRBV7-9 and TRBJ1-1, the complete variable domain reads DTGVSQNPRHKITKRGQNVTFRCDPISEHNRLYWYRQTLGQGPEFLTYFQNEAQLEKSRLLSDRFSAERPKGSFSTLEIQRTEQGDSAMYLCASSSQRGRETEAFFGQGTRLTVV.